This T cell receptor (beta chain) was identified in a study of cytomegalovirus exposure and HLA in healthy donors. Points from the study as a whole: Later analysis revealed greater clonal expansion in HLA-associated TCR beta chains than in equally common others. When analyzed later, the rates of TCR association showed variation by HLA locus, with DRB1 the most and HLA-C the fewest.

Regarding this clone: Its antigen is as yet unknown.

Healthy bone marrow donors made up the cohort. The CDR3 is made up of 12 amino acids. V dropped 7 bases and J dropped 1 base, with 7 bases sitting between them. Germline V CDR1 and CDR2: MDHEN, SYDVKM. PCR amplification relied on 60 Vbeta primers (plus 13 Jbeta primers). Generated by immunoSEQ multiplex PCR, the TCRdb table keeps only in-frame clones and is missing some. There are roughly 100,000 clones in the sample; about four fifths occur only once, and approximately 2% lies in the top ten. The sequence was obtained from a man aged 25 to 40 in good health and CMV-seronegative. Sequenced input: PBMCs. J is TRBJ1-1 and V is TRBV28; D call uncertain. The CDR3 here is CASKEGNTEAFF. The CDR3 DNA reads TGTGCCAGCAAAGAGGGGAACACTGAAGCTTTCTTT.